Following are 23 T cell receptor beta chains from one sample sequenced in a study of CD8 T cells in Susac syndrome. Random hexamers served to reverse transcribe roughly 0.45 to 1 ug RNA. TCRdb re-analysed the immunoSEQ multiplex PCR reads in MiXCR, keeping a single row per CDR3 protein. Found here are tens of thousands of distinct CDR3 sequences, approximately 90% of them singletons; the top ten hold approximately 0.21%. Input material: CD8+ T cells from PBMCs. The source is a human donor in good health.

The chain couples TRBV12-5 to TRBJ1-6; D unresolved. V lost 4 bases and J 15 bases, leaving 28 bases between the germline ends. This CDR3 spans 17 amino acids. Germline V lookup: CDR1 LGHNT, CDR2 FRNRAP. Here the CDR3 DNA reads TGTGCTAGTGGTTCGGAACAGTCCCCCGGGAGGTTAATACTCCTCCACTTT. This sequence encodes CASGSEQSPGRLILLHF.

The genes are TRBV6-1 and TRBJ1-1; 10 bases are a match to TRBD1. The trim removed 8 bases at V and 0 bases at J, leaving 9 bases unmatched. Germline CDR1 MNHNS, CDR2 SASEGT. This CDR3 has 16 residues. In nucleotides, the CDR3 is TGTGCCAGCCCAGAATGGGGACAGGGGATGAACACTGAAGCTTTCTTT. Its protein product is CASPEWGQGMNTEAFF.

The rearrangement joins TRBV20-1 to TRBJ2-1; D is possibly TRBD1 or TRBD2 (5 bases each). The CDR3 covers 16 residues. The germline V gene encodes CDR1 DFQATT and CDR2 SNEGSKA (reference sequence). V lost 3 bases to trimming and J lost 4 bases, with 19 bases between them. CDR3 residues: CSARGFGGVLYNEQFF. The CDR3 DNA sequence: TGCAGTGCTAGGGGGTTTGGGGGTGTCCTGTACAATGAGCAGTTCTTC.

The rearrangement uses TRBV2 and TRBJ2-5; unclear D gene. V lost 3 bases, J lost 2 bases, and 16 bases lay in between. Germline CDR1 reads SNHLY; CDR2 reads FYNNEI. This CDR3 region has 16 residues. CDR3 nucleotide sequence: TGTGCCAGCAGTGATTGGATTGGGGAAGGGCAAGAGACCCAGTACTTC. It codes for CASSDWIGEGQETQYF.

The rearrangement uses TRBV11-2 and TRBJ2-6; D call uncertain. The CDR3 runs to 16 residues. The germline CDR1 and CDR2 sequences are SGHAT and FQNNGV. The V and J ends lost 0 bases and 4 bases respectively, with 10 bases between them. The CDR3 nucleotides read TGTGCCAGCAGCTTAGACACTAACCCCGGGGCCAACGTCCTGACTTTC. It translates to CASSLDTNPGANVLTF.

The genes are TRBV5-4 and TRBJ2-1, with D possibly TRBD1 on 5 matching bases. The V and J ends lost 4 bases and 4 bases respectively, with 12 bases between them. There are 14 residues in the CDR3. CDR1 SGHNT and CDR2 YYREEE come from the germline V gene (reference sequence). The CDR3 DNA reads TGTGCCAGCAGCCCCCTCGACAGATACAATGAGCAGTTCTTC. It specifies CASSPLDRYNEQFF.

The sample holds one count of this clonotype. The chain has TRBV14 and TRBJ2-1; possible D gene TRBD1, 6 bases. The CDR3 totals 15 residues. Germline CDR1 SGHDN, CDR2 FVKESK. V was cut by 1 base and J by 3 bases, with 10 bases left in between. CDR3 loop: CASSQGGGFYNEQFF. CDR3 sequence (DNA): TGTGCCAGCAGCCAAGGAGGGGGATTCTACAATGAGCAGTTCTTC.

The chain joins TRBV6-5 to TRBJ2-7; TRBD1 agrees at 9 bases. The CDR3 is 14 residues long. Trimming removed 4 bases from V and 2 bases from J; junction bases left unmatched: 3. Germline values: CDR1 MNHEY, CDR2 SVGAGI. The CDR3 DNA is TGTGCCAGCAGTTGGGACAGGGAGGCCTACGAGCAGTACTTC. Residues: CASSWDREAYEQYF.

The chain carries TRBV7-2 and TRBJ1-1; D is uncertain. Germline lookup yields CDR1 SGHTA and CDR2 FQGNSA. V was trimmed by 2 bases and J by 5 bases, leaving 21 bases between them. This CDR3 has 17 residues. The CDR3, as DNA: TGTGCCAGCAGCTTAAATCGGGAGGGCCAGATTGCGACTGAAGCTTTCTTT. Translated, it gives CASSLNREGQIATEAFF.

This chain links TRBV4-1 with TRBJ2-5; tentatively, D is TRBD1 (6 bases). Between the trimmed V and J ends, which lost 3 bases and 8 bases, there was a span of 19 bases. Germline assignment: CDR1 MGHRA and CDR2 YSYEKL. This CDR3 comprises 15 residues. The CDR3 reads CASSQYRDTPNTQYF. Written as DNA, the CDR3 is TGCGCCAGCAGCCAGTACCGGGACACCCCAAACACCCAGTACTTC.

The chain carries TRBV4-2 and TRBJ2-7; TRBD1 agrees at 7 bases. Germline values: CDR1 LGHNA, CDR2 YNFKEQ. J gave up 2 bases and V 6 bases, and 7 bases lay outside the gene matches. The CDR3 has 14 residues. This CDR3 is CASSTGTETYEQYF. The DNA for the CDR3 is TGTGCCAGCAGTACCGGGACAGAGACCTACGAGCAGTACTTC.

The rearrangement joins TRBV23-1 to TRBJ2-7; D remains ambiguous. Being an ORF, TRBV23-1 has a function that is uncertain. Trimming stripped 4 bases from V and 13 bases from J, with 11 bases between. The CDR3 runs to 10 residues. CDR3 DNA sequence: TGCGCCAGCAGTCCAATCCTGGTTTACTTC. Its translation is CASSPILVYF.

The V gene is TRBV29-1, the J gene TRBJ1-5; a weak D match, TRBD1 (5 bases). Germline V gene sequence: CDR1 SQVTM, CDR2 ANQGSEA. V lost 4 bases and J 11 bases, leaving 12 bases between the germline ends. This CDR3 is 11 amino acids long. CDR3 protein: CSVVGGGTQHF. The CDR3 DNA sequence: TGCAGCGTTGTGGGGGGGGGAACCCAGCATTTT.

As regards this clonotype: The junction departs from germline at one end; a sequencing error may be responsible. The chain joins TRBV2 to TRBJ2-3; D is possibly TRBD2 (5 bases). This CDR3 spans 13 amino acids. Germline values: CDR1 SNHLY, CDR2 FYNNEI. In DNA form, the CDR3 reads TGTGCCAGCAGTGAACTAGCTAGAGATGCGCAGTATTTT. Amino acids: CASSELARDAQYF.

The chain combines TRBV20-1 with TRBJ1-6; D unclear. V dropped 6 bases and J dropped 6 bases, with 12 bases sitting between them. Germline CDR1 DFQATT, CDR2 SNEGSKA (reference sequence). The CDR3 is 13 residues long. CDR3 nucleotide sequence: TGCAGTGCCCCTCTGGTCGGTAATTCACCCCTCCACTTT. This gives the protein CSAPLVGNSPLHF.

The chain uses TRBV5-6 and TRBJ2-1; the D gene is possibly TRBD2 (5 bases). CDR1 is SGHDT and CDR2 is YYEEEE in the germline V gene. This CDR3 spans 15 amino acids. Trimming cost V 0 bases and J 9 bases, with 16 bases left between them. The CDR3 region has the DNA TGTGCCAGCAGCTTGGGACTGGAGGTAGTTGGTGAGCAGTTCTTC. Its translation is CASSLGLEVVGEQFF.

The CDR3 DNA reads TGCGCCAGCAGCCTTAGGGGTCTACAGGGAAAGGACACCGGGGAGCTGTTTTTT. This encodes CASSLRGLQGKDTGELFF. The chain combines TRBV5-1 with TRBJ2-2; possible D gene TRBD1, 6 bases. Per the germline V gene, CDR1 is SGHRS and CDR2 is YFSETQ. The V gene lost 4 bases and the J gene lost 3 bases, with 22 bases spanning the gap. The CDR3 is 18 residues long.

V gene TRBV25-1 combines with J gene TRBJ2-4, with a weak D call TRBD1 (6 bases). Trimming shortened V by 0 bases and J by 0 bases, and 18 bases separated the two germline ends. The germline V gene has CDR1 MGHDK and CDR2 SYGVNS. The CDR3 length is 19 residues. CDR3 DNA: TGTGCCAGCAGTGAATATCTTATTGGGGACACTATAGCCAAAAACATTCAGTACTTC. The encoded protein is CASSEYLIGDTIAKNIQYF.

The chain couples TRBV20-1 to TRBJ2-7; 9 positions match TRBD1. Trimming took 3 bases from V and 3 from J; bases not matched to a gene: 6. The CDR3 is 14 residues long. Germline CDR1 reads DFQATT; CDR2 reads SNEGSKA (reference sequence). DNA of the CDR3: TGCAGTGCTAGGGAAACGGGACAGGGCTACGAGCAGTACTTC. This encodes CSARETGQGYEQYF.

This clonotype appeared once. The chain carries TRBV5-4 and TRBJ2-3, with 12 bases that match TRBD2. Trimming at V came to 3 bases and at J to 3 bases, leaving 11 bases not matched to a gene. Germline V CDR1 and CDR2: SGHNT, YYREEE (reference sequence). This CDR3 has 18 amino acids. The CDR3, as DNA: TGTGCCAGCAGCTGGGGGCCTAGCGGGGGGGCCTATACAGATACGCAGTATTTT. Translation gives CASSWGPSGGAYTDTQYF.

This clonotype was detected only a few times. The V and J genes are TRBV24-1 and TRBJ2-2; D unresolved. Trimming shortened V by 7 bases and J by 6 bases, and 8 bases separated the two germline ends. The CDR3 consists of 12 residues. Germline CDR1 and CDR2: KGHDR and SFDVKD. In DNA form, the CDR3 reads TGTGCCACCAGCCTTGGGTCCGGGGAGCTGTTTTTT. Protein: CATSLGSGELFF.

The genes are TRBV20-1 and TRBJ1-1, with D unresolved. The CDR3 sequence is 11 residues long. The germline gives CDR1 DFQATT, CDR2 SNEGSKA (reference sequence). V lost 0 bases, J lost 5 bases, and 4 bases lay in between. The CDR3 bases are TGCAGTGCTAGAGACTATACTGAAGCTTTCTTT. Its protein is CSARDYTEAFF.

V usage is TRBV20-1 and J usage is TRBJ2-2; TRBD2 aligns across 16 bases. V lost 2 bases to trimming and J lost 6 bases; unmatched junction nucleotides: 6. The CDR3 runs 17 residues. Per germline, CDR1 DFQATT and CDR2 SNEGSKA (reference sequence). The CDR3 nucleotides are TGCAGTGCTAGACTAAAGGGACTAGCGGGGGGGCCCGGGGAGCTGTTTTTT. Translation gives CSARLKGLAGGPGELFF.